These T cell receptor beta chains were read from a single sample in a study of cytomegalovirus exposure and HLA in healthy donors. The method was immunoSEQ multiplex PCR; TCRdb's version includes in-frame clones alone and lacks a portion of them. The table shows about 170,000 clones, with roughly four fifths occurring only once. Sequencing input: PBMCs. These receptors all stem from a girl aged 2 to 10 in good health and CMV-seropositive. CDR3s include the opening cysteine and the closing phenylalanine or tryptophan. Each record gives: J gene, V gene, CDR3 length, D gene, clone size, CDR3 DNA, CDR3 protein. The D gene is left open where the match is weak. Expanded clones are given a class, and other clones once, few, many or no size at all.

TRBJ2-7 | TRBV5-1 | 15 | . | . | TGCGCCAGCAGCCGTAGGGAACAGGGTTCCTACGAGCAGTACTTC | CASSRREQGSYEQYF
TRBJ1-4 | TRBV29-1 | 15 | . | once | TGCAGCGTTGAAGATCTCAGGGGTGTTAATGAAAAACTGTTTTTT | CSVEDLRGVNEKLFF
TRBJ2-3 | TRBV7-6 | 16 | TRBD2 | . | TGTGCCAGCAGCTTAGTAAGCGGGAGGTGGACAGATACGCAGTATTTT | CASSLVSGRWTDTQYF
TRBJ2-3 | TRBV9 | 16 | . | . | TGTGCCAGCAGCTACGGGTCAGGGTTATTCCAAGATACGCAGTATTTT | CASSYGSGLFQDTQYF
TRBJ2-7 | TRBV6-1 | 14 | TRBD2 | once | TGTGCCAGCAGTGAATTGGCGGGAGTATACGAGCAGTACTTC | CASSELAGVYEQYF
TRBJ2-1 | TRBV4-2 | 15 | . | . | TGTGCCAGCAGCCAAGATCGTCGGGGGTACAATGAGCAGTTCTTC | CASSQDRRGYNEQFF
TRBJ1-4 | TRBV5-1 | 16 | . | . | TGCGCCAGCAGCTTGGCGGGGGGTGCAACTAATGAAAAACTGTTTTTT | CASSLAGGATNEKLFF
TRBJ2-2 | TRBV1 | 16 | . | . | TGCACCAGCAGCCAGACCCTTAGCGGGCTCACCGGGGAGCTGTTTTTT | CTSSQTLSGLTGELFF
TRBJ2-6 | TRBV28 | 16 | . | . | TGTGCCAGCAGTCCTGGGGCGGAAAGTGGGGCCAACGTCCTGACTTTC | CASSPGAESGANVLTF
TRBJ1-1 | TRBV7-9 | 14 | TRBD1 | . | TGTGCCAGCAGTTCACAGGGGGCCAACACTGAAGCTTTCTTT | CASSSQGANTEAFF
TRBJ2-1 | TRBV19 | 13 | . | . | TGTGCCAGTAGTCTTAGCTCCTACAATGAGCAGTTCTTC | CASSLSSYNEQFF
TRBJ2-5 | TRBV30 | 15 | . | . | TGTGCCTGGGTCAGACTAGGTCGGTCGGAAGAGACCCAGTACTTC | CAWVRLGRSEETQYF
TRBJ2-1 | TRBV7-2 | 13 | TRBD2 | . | TGTGCCAGCAGCCCGGGAGGATACAATGAGCAGTTCTTC | CASSPGGYNEQFF
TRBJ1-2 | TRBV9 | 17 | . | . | TGTGCCAGCAGCCAGTCTAACTCGGCCAGGGTCAACTATGGCTACACCTTC | CASSQSNSARVNYGYTF
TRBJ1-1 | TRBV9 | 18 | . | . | TGTGCCAGCAGCGCCCCGGGACCTGAGCGAGGGGGACGGACTGAAGCTTTCTTT | CASSAPGPERGGRTEAFF
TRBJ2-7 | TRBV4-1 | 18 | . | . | TGCGCCAGCAGCCAATCTCCCCCCGAGGCCACCAATTACTACGAGCAGTACTTC | CASSQSPPEATNYYEQYF
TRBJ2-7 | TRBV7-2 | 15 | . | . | TGTGCCAGCAGCTTCGCCCCAAGGAGCTCCTACGAGCAGTACTTC | CASSFAPRSSYEQYF
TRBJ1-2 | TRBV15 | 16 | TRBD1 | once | TGTGCCACCAGCAGAGATCAATGGGTGACAGGGGAGGGCTACACCTTC | CATSRDQWVTGEGYTF
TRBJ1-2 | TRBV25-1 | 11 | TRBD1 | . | TGTGCCAGCAGGACAGGGGATGGCTACACCTTC | CASRTGDGYTF
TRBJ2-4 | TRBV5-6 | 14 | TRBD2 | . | TGTGCCAGCAGCTTGGGGGGGGGAGTGGATATTCAGTACTTC | CASSLGGGVDIQYF
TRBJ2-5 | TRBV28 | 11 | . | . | TGTGCCAGCAGGGACTTACGAACCCAGTACTTC | CASRDLRTQYF
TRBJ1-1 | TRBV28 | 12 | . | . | TGTGCCAGCATCGCGGGGGGCACTGAAGCTTTCTTT | CASIAGGTEAFF
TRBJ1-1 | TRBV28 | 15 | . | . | TGTGCCAGCAGTTTCGGAGACAGAATAAGACCTGAAGCTTTCTTT | CASSFGDRIRPEAFF
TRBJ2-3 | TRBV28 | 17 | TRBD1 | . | TGTGCCAGCAGTCGACGACAGGGTGACCCTAGCACAGATACGCAGTATTTT | CASSRRQGDPSTDTQYF
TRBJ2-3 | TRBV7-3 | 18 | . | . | TGTGCCAGCAGCTTATGGGTCGGGGGGCAGGGCCCCACAGATACGCAGTATTTT | CASSLWVGGQGPTDTQYF
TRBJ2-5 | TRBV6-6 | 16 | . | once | TGTGCCAGCAGTTCCCCCGGGACATTCCAGAAAGAGACCCAGTACTTC | CASSSPGTFQKETQYF
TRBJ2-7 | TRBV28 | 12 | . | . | TGTGCCAGCAGTTTCCTGGGAGACGGGCAGTACTTC | CASSFLGDGQYF
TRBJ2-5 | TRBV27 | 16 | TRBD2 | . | TGTGCCAGCAGTGAGACCGGGACTAGCGGGAGTGAGACCCAGTACTTC | CASSETGTSGSETQYF
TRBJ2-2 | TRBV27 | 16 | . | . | TGTGCCAGCAGTTTCCTATCTCCGGAGCGCCTCGGGGAGCTGTTTTTT | CASSFLSPERLGELFF
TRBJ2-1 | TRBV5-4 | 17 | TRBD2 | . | TGTGCCAGCAGAATGACTAGCGGGAGTTCGACCAGCAGCGAGCAGTTCTTC | CASRMTSGSSTSSEQFF
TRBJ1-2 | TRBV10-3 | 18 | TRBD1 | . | TGTGCCATCAGTCGCCCCCGGGACAGAATAGGGAAGATCTATGGCTACACCTTC | CAISRPRDRIGKIYGYTF
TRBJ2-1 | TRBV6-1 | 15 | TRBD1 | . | TGTGCCAGCCGTAAAGGGACAGGGGGAGGCAATGAGCAGTTCTTC | CASRKGTGGGNEQFF
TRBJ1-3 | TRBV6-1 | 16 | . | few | TGTGCCAGCAGTGTTGGTGGGACACCCTCTGGAAACACCATATATTTT | CASSVGGTPSGNTIYF
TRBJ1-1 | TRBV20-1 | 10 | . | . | TGCAGTGCTAGTTACGGGGGGGCTTTCTTT | CSASYGGAFF
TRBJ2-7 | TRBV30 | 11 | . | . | TGTGCCTGGAGTGGGGGACTCGAGCAGTACTTC | CAWSGGLEQYF
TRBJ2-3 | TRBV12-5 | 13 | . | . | TGTGCTAGTGGTTTGGGCGGGCCGTCCCCGCAGTATTTT | CASGLGGPSPQYF
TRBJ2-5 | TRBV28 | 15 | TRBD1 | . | TGTGCCAGCAGAACCTCCGGGACAGGGTGGGAGACCCAGTACTTC | CASRTSGTGWETQYF
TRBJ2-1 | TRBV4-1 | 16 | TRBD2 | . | TGCGCCAGCAGCCAAGTGGGACTAGCGGGAGGCGGGGAGCAGTTCTTC | CASSQVGLAGGGEQFF
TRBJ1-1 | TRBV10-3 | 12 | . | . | TGTGCCATCAGTGAGACCGGGACTGAAGCTTTCTTT | CAISETGTEAFF
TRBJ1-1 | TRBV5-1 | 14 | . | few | TGCGCCAGCAGCCCGCTCATTGGGAGCACTGAAGCTTTCTTT | CASSPLIGSTEAFF